The 23 T cell receptor delta chains below all came from one sample that was sequenced in a study of gamma-delta chains in newborns, infants, children. TCRdb reran clone calling via CATT on the reads. The profile shows 15,000 or so delta-chain clones, roughly 7.3% of them singletons. Sequenced: blood. These receptors all stem from a child who was a newborn, infant or young child, either healthy, febrile or measles-vaccinated (not recorded which).

By its share, this clone is medium-sized (0.01 to 0.1%). This sample also contains other DNA sequences that code for the same CDR3. The V and J genes are TRDV2 and TRDJ3; 9 bases fit TRDD3. The germline gives CDR1 GEAIGNYY, CDR2 EKD. V was clipped by 1 base and J by 0 bases; unmatched bases: 3. This CDR3 contains 18 residues. CDR3 DNA sequence: TGTGCCTGTGACACTGGGGGATATTTCTCCTGGGACACCCGACAGATGTTTTTC. Its protein product is CACDTGGYFSWDTRQMFF.

There are a few counts of this clone. The V and J genes are TRDV1 and TRDJ2; D call uncertain. Trimming pared 0 bases from V and 8 bases from J, leaving 13 bases between. This CDR3 spans 15 amino acids. Germline lookup yields CDR1 TSWWSYY and CDR2 QGS. CDR3 sequence (DNA): TGTGCTCTTGGGGAACTCACAGACACGGTTGCACAACTCTTCTTT. It yields the protein CALGELTDTVAQLFF.

This clone was counted a few times. This chain links TRDV2 with TRDJ2; TRDD3 aligns across 9 bases. The CDR3 length is 17 residues. Trimming at V came to 0 bases and at J to 0 bases, leaving 4 bases not matched to a gene. Looked up from germline, CDR1 is GEAIGNYY and CDR2 is EKD. CDR3 in amino acids: CACDTVGGYTLTAQLFF. CDR3 bases: TGTGCCTGTGACACCGTCGGGGGATACACTTTGACAGCACAACTCTTCTTT.

The sample holds a few counts of this clone. The protein held in TCRdb is that of a much larger clone and does not match this DNA's translation at residue 16, likely because of a read error; the protein shown is translated from the DNA. The V call is TRDV2, the J call TRDJ3; 12 positions match TRDD3. Germline V gene sequence: CDR1 GEAIGNYY, CDR2 EKD. The CDR3 loop spans 19 amino acids. As DNA, the CDR3 is TGTGCCTGTGACACAGCGTCTGGGGGATACGCCTGGGACACCCGACGGATGTTTTTC. Protein product: CACDTASGGYAWDTRRMFF.

In this sample, this clone turned up a few times. TCRdb records a much larger clone's protein for this DNA, with a difference at residue 5 that likely arises from a read error; the protein given is the translation of the DNA. The same CDR3 is also encoded by other DNA sequences in this sample. The rearrangement uses TRDV2 and TRDJ2, with 11 nucleotides matching TRDD3. The junction had 3 bases not matched to a gene; V was cut back by 3 bases and J by 4 bases. Per the germline V gene, CDR1 is GEAIGNYY and CDR2 is EKD. This CDR3 contains 15 residues. CDR3 region: CACDALGDTTAQLFF. DNA of the CDR3: TGTGCCTGTGACGCGCTGGGGGATACGACAGCACAACTCTTCTTT.

This clone has just a few counts. The same CDR3 arises from other DNA sequences in this sample as well. This chain connects TRDV2 to TRDJ3, with 13 bases fitting TRDD3. Germline lookup yields CDR1 GEAIGNYY and CDR2 EKD. CDR3 length: 21 residues. Germline trimming cut 3 bases from V and 1 base from J; bases unmatched to any gene: 11. This CDR3 is CACDPILGDTMVSWDTRQMFF. CDR3 nucleotide sequence: TGTGCCTGTGACCCGATACTGGGGGATACGATGGTATCCTGGGACACCCGACAGATGTTTTTC.

This chain connects TRDV2 to TRDJ3, with 7 bases aligning to TRDD3. This CDR3 is 20 amino acids long. Trimming cost V 0 bases and J 0 bases; bases outside gene matches: 10. Germline V gene lookup returns CDR1 GEAIGNYY and CDR2 EKD. DNA for the CDR3: TGTGCCTGTGACACCCTGGGGGCCAGAGATAGCTCCTGGGACACCCGACAGATGTTTTTC. This codes for CACDTLGARDSSWDTRQMFF.

This clone appeared a few times. The chain joins TRDV2 to TRDJ3; TRDD3 is a possible D gene (6 bases). The germline CDR1 and CDR2 sequences are GEAIGNYY and EKD. This CDR3 has 19 residues. Trimming stripped 3 bases from V and 0 bases from J, with 17 bases between. The CDR3 region has the DNA TGTGCCTGTGACTCGGTTACTGGGAAGGGCTCCTGGGACACCCGACAGATGTTTTTC. Protein product: CACDSVTGKGSWDTRQMFF.

With respect to this clone: A much bigger clone sits one base away, suggesting this may be a read error. The CDR3 loop reads CACDKVLGDIPRSWDTRQMFF. CDR3 nucleotide sequence: TGTGCCTGTGACAAAGTACTGGGGGATATCCCTAGATCCTGGGACACCCGACAGATGTTTTTC. This sequence joins TRDV2 and TRDJ3, with 11 bases matching TRDD3. V shed 2 bases and J 1 base; nucleotides not matched to a gene: 12. CDR1 GEAIGNYY and CDR2 EKD come from the germline V gene. The CDR3 length is 21 residues.

This clone has a handful of counts. The chain couples TRDV2 to TRDJ2; 7 bases match TRDD3. V was pared by 0 bases and J by 4 bases, with 13 bases of the junction left unmatched. Germline assignment: CDR1 GEAIGNYY and CDR2 EKD. CDR3 size: 18 residues. CDR3 DNA sequence: TGTGCCTGTGACACCCTGGGGGCTAATCCCGTAACGACAGCACAACTCTTCTTT. It specifies CACDTLGANPVTTAQLFF.

A few counts support this clone. TCRdb attributes to this sequence the protein of a much larger clone, which differs from the DNA translation at residue 10; a read error is likely, and the protein displayed is translated from the DNA. Other DNA sequences in the sample encode the same CDR3. The rearrangement uses TRDV2 and TRDJ3; 12 bases align to TRDD3. Germline V gene data show CDR1 as GEAIGNYY and CDR2 as EKD. The J segment lost 5 bases and the V segment lost 3 bases, leaving 4 bases of the junction unmatched. The length of the CDR3 is 17 residues. Written as DNA, the CDR3 is TGTGCCTGTGACGTACTGGGGGATACCCGGGACACCCGACAGATGTTTTTC. Protein product: CACDVLGDTRDTRQMFF.

This chain joins TRDV1 and TRDJ2; D is unresolved. The CDR3 contains 13 residues. Trimming shortened V by 3 bases and J by 6 bases, and 8 bases separated the two germline ends. Germline lookup yields CDR1 TSWWSYY and CDR2 QGS. The CDR3 nucleotides are TGTGCTCTTGGGGAGCTCCCGGCAGCACAACTCTTCTTT. It is translated as CALGELPAAQLFF.

This clone was seen a handful of times. TCRdb's protein, taken from a much larger clone, differs from this DNA's translation at residue 15, likely owing to a read error; the protein displayed comes from the DNA. This chain's CDR3 is CACDILGDTPLTAQPFF. CDR3 DNA sequence: TGTGCCTGTGACATACTGGGGGATACGCCTTTGACAGCACAACCCTTCTTT. This chain connects TRDV2 to TRDJ2; 13 bases align to TRDD3. Germline V gene lookup returns CDR1 GEAIGNYY and CDR2 EKD. CDR3 length equals 17 residues.

As concerns this clone: A read error likely explains why the TCRdb protein, taken from a much larger clone, differs from this DNA's translation at residue 4; the protein shown is translated from the DNA. V and J are TRDV2 and TRDJ3, with 11 bases lining up with TRDD3. Germline V gene sequence: CDR1 GEAIGNYY, CDR2 EKD. This CDR3 has 18 residues. V lost 5 bases and J lost 2; bases outside the gene matches: 7. CDR3 DNA sequence: TGTGCCTGTGGCAAAATACTGGGGGATACCTGGGACACCCGACAGATGTTTTTC. It codes for CACGKILGDTWDTRQMFF.

This clone has more than one count but fewer than ten. This CDR3 is also generated by other DNA sequences in the sample. This chain joins TRDV2 and TRDJ3, with D tentatively TRDD3 (6 bases). Trimming pared 0 bases from V and 0 bases from J, leaving 14 bases between. The germline V gene encodes CDR1 GEAIGNYY and CDR2 EKD. The CDR3 consists of 19 residues. CDR3 amino acids: CACDTGFGGSSWDTRQMFF. CDR3 DNA: TGTGCCTGTGACACCGGTTTTGGGGGGAGCTCCTGGGACACCCGACAGATGTTTTTC.

This chain connects TRDV2 to TRDJ3, with TRDD3 matching over 8 bases. The germline V gene encodes CDR1 GEAIGNYY and CDR2 EKD. J gave up 0 bases and V 0 bases, and 6 bases lay outside the gene matches. This CDR3 spans 19 amino acids. In nucleotides, the CDR3 is TGTGCCTGTGACACCGTCTCCTGGGGGAGCTCCTGGGACACCCGACAGATGTTTTTC. It codes for CACDTVSWGSSWDTRQMFF.

This clone has only a few counts. The chain uses TRDV1 and TRDJ2; 11 bases match TRDD3. The CDR3 is made up of 21 amino acids. V lost 4 bases and J lost 4; bases outside the gene matches: 20. Germline loops: CDR1 TSWWSYY, CDR2 QGS. CDR3 nucleotides: TGTGCTCTTGGGGTGGCCTTCCTATTCATACTGGGGGATAAGGGGACAGCACAACTCTTCTTT. Protein: CALGVAFLFILGDKGTAQLFF.

With regard to this clone: A much more abundant neighbour one base away suggests this may be a read error. The same CDR3 can be traced to other DNA sequences in this sample. The chain uses TRDV2 and TRDJ3; TRDD3 agrees at 12 bases. V lost 3 bases to trimming and J lost 2 bases; unmatched junction nucleotides: 4. Germline V lookup: CDR1 GEAIGNYY, CDR2 EKD. CDR3 length: 18 amino acids. CDR3 sequence reads: CACDVLGDTPWDTRQMFF. In nucleotides, the CDR3 is TGTGCCTGTGACGTACTGGGGGATACTCCCTGGGACACCCGACAGATGTTTTTC.

Of note for this clone: Since a much larger clone is just one base distant, this may be a read error. The same CDR3 can be traced to other DNA sequences in this sample. This chain uses TRDV2 with TRDJ3; 7 bases map to TRDD3. Looked up from germline, CDR1 is GEAIGNYY and CDR2 is EKD. This CDR3 contains 17 residues. The DNA for the CDR3 is TGTGCCTGCGACATACTGGGGAGCTCCTGGGACACCCGACAGATGTTTTTC. Protein product: CACDILGSSWDTRQMFF.

This clone was detected only a few times. The chain employs TRDV2 and TRDJ3; 10 bases line up with TRDD3. The CDR3 loop spans 19 amino acids. With V trimmed by 0 bases and J by 2 bases, 6 bases remained unmatched. Germline CDR1 reads GEAIGNYY; CDR2 reads EKD. CDR3 DNA sequence: TGTGCCTGTGACACCTGGGGGATACAGGGTACCTGGGACACCCGACAGATGTTTTTC. Its translation is CACDTWGIQGTWDTRQMFF.

The chain is built from TRDV2 and TRDJ3, with 11 positions matching TRDD3. Trimming took 0 bases from V and 2 from J; bases not matched to a gene: 11. Germline V gene data show CDR1 as GEAIGNYY and CDR2 as EKD. This CDR3 is 21 amino acids long. CDR3 loop: CACDTVSSTGGYPWDTRQMFF. DNA for the CDR3: TGTGCCTGTGACACCGTTTCTTCTACTGGGGGATATCCCTGGGACACCCGACAGATGTTTTTC.

On this clone: At residue 3, TCRdb's protein disagrees with the DNA translation; the protein shown here derives from the DNA. V usage is TRDV2 and J usage is TRDJ3; TRDD3 matches 10 bases. Germline V lookup: CDR1 GEAIGNYY, CDR2 EKD. The CDR3 is made up of 19 amino acids. The CDR3: CARDSTGGLSSWDTRQMFF. The CDR3 DNA reads TGTGCCCGTGACAGTACTGGGGGATTGAGCTCCTGGGACACCCGACAGATGTTTTTC.

Turning to this clone: TCRdb assigns this DNA the protein of a much larger clone, which departs from its translation at residue 16; this likely reflects a read error, and the protein shown comes from translating the DNA. The J gene is TRDJ3, the V gene TRDV2; 8 bases are shared with TRDD3. This CDR3 spans 19 amino acids. Per germline, CDR1 GEAIGNYY and CDR2 EKD. This chain's CDR3 is CACDTVLGGLSWDTRPMFF. The DNA of the CDR3 is TGTGCCTGTGACACCGTACTGGGGGGACTCTCCTGGGACACCCGACCGATGTTTTTC.